Listed below are T cell receptor beta chains from one sample, sequenced in a study of CD8+ T cells in alopecia areata. This table comes from immunoSEQ multiplex PCR, and its TCRdb copy is limited to in-frame clones, with some not included. The repertoire holds roughly 110,000 clones, with roughly three fifths as singletons. This specimen consisted of CD8+ T cells sorted from blood, obtained at week 24, from a patient treated with tofacitinib. Receptor source: a human donor with alopecia areata. Each CDR3 is given with its conserved first and last residue. The D gene is left open where the match is weak. Some rows mark clone size as missing; the rest say once, few, many or name a class of expanded clone.

d_gene | j_gene | len | abundance | v_gene | CDR3aa | CDR3nt
NA | TRBJ2-3 | 15 | NA | TRBV5-4 | CASSFWKGKGDTQYF | TGTGCCAGCAGCTTTTGGAAGGGGAAGGGGGATACGCAGTATTTT
NA | TRBJ2-2 | 15 | NA | TRBV9 | CASSLYRANTGELFF | TGTGCCAGCAGTCTATACAGGGCGAACACCGGGGAGCTGTTTTTT
NA | TRBJ1-2 | 17 | NA | TRBV14 | CASSQDSGDDRLLGYTF | TGTGCCAGCAGCCAAGACTCAGGCGATGACAGGCTCCTCGGCTACACCTTC
NA | TRBJ1-2 | 14 | few | TRBV30 | CAWSGSGQNYGYTF | TGTGCCTGGAGCGGATCCGGACAGAACTATGGCTACACCTTC
NA | TRBJ2-7 | 13 | NA | TRBV5-8 | CASSLVQSYEQYF | TGTGCCAGCAGCTTGGTCCAGTCCTACGAGCAGTACTTC
NA | TRBJ2-3 | 13 | NA | TRBV2 | CASRWTVTDTQYF | TGTGCCAGCAGATGGACAGTCACAGATACGCAGTATTTT
NA | TRBJ2-6 | 16 | NA | TRBV29-1 | CSVLRLTTSGANVLTF | TGCAGCGTTTTACGGCTTACTACCTCTGGGGCCAACGTCCTGACTTTC
TRBD1 | TRBJ2-1 | 16 | NA | TRBV18 | CASSPTGGRIYNEQFF | TGTGCCAGCTCACCGACAGGGGGACGGATATACAATGAGCAGTTCTTC
NA | TRBJ2-7 | 14 | NA | TRBV5-4 | CASSSPDSSYEQYF | TGTGCCAGCAGCTCCCCGGATAGCTCCTACGAGCAGTACTTC
TRBD1 | TRBJ2-2 | 16 | NA | TRBV2 | CASNLFRDRVLGELFF | TGTGCCAGCAACCTATTCCGGGACAGGGTCTTGGGGGAGCTGTTTTTT
TRBD1 | TRBJ1-1 | 13 | few | TRBV2 | CASRGQGRTEAFF | TGTGCCAGCAGGGGACAGGGGAGGACTGAAGCTTTCTTT
NA | TRBJ1-5 | 12 | NA | TRBV6-5 | CASSGGNQPQHF | TGTGCCAGTTCAGGGGGCAATCAGCCCCAGCATTTT
TRBD2 | TRBJ2-1 | 19 | NA | TRBV14 | CASSQETSGGHSSYNEQFF | TGTGCCAGCAGCCAAGAGACTAGCGGGGGCCATAGCTCCTACAATGAGCAGTTCTTC
NA | TRBJ2-5 | 14 | NA | TRBV7-7 | CASSLKTVQETQYF | TGTGCTAGCAGCTTAAAGACAGTTCAAGAGACCCAGTACTTC
NA | TRBJ2-7 | 12 | NA | TRBV5-1 | CASSLVWGEQYF | TGCGCCAGCAGCTTGGTTTGGGGAGAGCAGTACTTC
TRBD1 | TRBJ2-7 | 17 | NA | TRBV5-6 | CASSLGAPGQGPYEQYF | TGTGCCAGCAGCTTGGGGGCACCGGGACAGGGGCCCTACGAGCAGTACTTC
NA | TRBJ2-7 | 14 | few | TRBV10-3 | CAISDSVSSYEQYF | TGTGCCATCAGTGACAGTGTGAGCTCCTACGAGCAGTACTTC
NA | TRBJ2-5 | 15 | NA | TRBV6-1 | CASSEATGSQETQYF | TGTGCCAGCAGTGAAGCGACAGGTAGTCAAGAGACCCAGTACTTC
NA | TRBJ1-1 | 13 | few | TRBV30 | CAWSLRVGAEAFF | TGTGCCTGGAGTCTCAGGGTAGGCGCTGAAGCTTTCTTT
TRBD2 | TRBJ2-5 | 16 | NA | TRBV14 | CASSQGVGTSRETQYF | TGTGCCAGCAGCCAAGGCGTCGGGACTAGCAGGGAGACCCAGTACTTC
TRBD2 | TRBJ2-3 | 16 | NA | TRBV7-9 | CASSLRGGGAWDTQYF | TGTGCCAGCAGCTTACGCGGCGGGGGGGCCTGGGATACGCAGTATTTT
TRBD1 | TRBJ1-1 | 15 | NA | TRBV4-1 | CASSQVTGGRTEAFF | TGCGCCAGCAGCCAAGTTACAGGGGGCCGTACTGAAGCTTTCTTT
TRBD1 | TRBJ2-7 | 16 | NA | TRBV4-1 | CASSQPLGQGGNEQYF | TGCGCCAGCAGCCAACCCCTTGGACAGGGTGGCAACGAGCAGTACTTC
NA | TRBJ2-1 | 18 | few | TRBV9 | CASSVELGDRELYNEQFF | TGTGCCAGCAGCGTAGAGTTGGGGGACCGAGAGCTTTACAATGAGCAGTTCTTC
NA | TRBJ2-7 | 14 | few | TRBV4-1 | CASSQGGRLYEQYF | TGCGCCAGCAGCCAAGGCGGACGGCTCTACGAGCAGTACTTC
NA | TRBJ1-5 | 14 | NA | TRBV27 | CASSLGQADQPQHF | TGTGCCAGCAGCCTGGGCCAGGCTGATCAGCCCCAGCATTTT
TRBD1 | TRBJ1-2 | 18 | few | TRBV7-9 | CASSLEAGTGASGDGYTF | TGTGCCAGCAGCTTAGAGGCCGGGACAGGGGCTTCGGGGGATGGCTACACCTTC
NA | TRBJ2-5 | 14 | once | TRBV7-9 | CASSESRGAETQYF | TGTGCCAGCAGCGAAAGCAGGGGGGCGGAGACCCAGTACTTC
NA | TRBJ2-7 | 13 | few | TRBV5-1 | CASRPILGDEQYF | TGCGCCAGCAGGCCGATACTGGGGGACGAGCAGTACTTC
TRBD1 | TRBJ2-5 | 16 | NA | TRBV9 | CASSVDGQGFGETQYF | TGTGCCAGCAGCGTTGACGGACAGGGGTTTGGAGAGACCCAGTACTTC
NA | TRBJ2-1 | 15 | NA | TRBV11-2 | CASSFSGDPYNEQFF | TGTGCCAGCAGCTTTTCCGGGGACCCCTACAATGAGCAGTTCTTC
TRBD1 | TRBJ1-2 | 16 | NA | TRBV29-1 | CSVEAPNRGGPYGYTF | TGCAGCGTTGAAGCTCCTAATCGAGGGGGCCCCTATGGCTACACCTTC
NA | TRBJ1-1 | 12 | NA | TRBV30 | CATDRQNTEAFF | TGTGCCACGGACAGACAGAACACTGAAGCTTTCTTT
NA | TRBJ2-3 | 17 | NA | TRBV5-1 | CASSFPATGRGTDTQYF | TGCGCCAGCAGCTTCCCCGCGACAGGGAGGGGCACAGATACGCAGTATTTT
NA | TRBJ1-6 | 16 | NA | TRBV5-8 | CASSLMGSSYNSPLHF | TGTGCCAGCAGCTTGATGGGCAGCTCCTATAATTCACCCCTCCACTTT
NA | TRBJ1-5 | 14 | NA | TRBV15 | CATSRDLGEQPQHF | TGTGCCACCAGCAGAGATTTGGGCGAGCAGCCCCAGCATTTT
NA | TRBJ2-7 | 13 | few | TRBV5-6 | CASSTTGSYEQYF | TGTGCCAGCAGCACAACAGGGTCCTACGAGCAGTACTTC
TRBD1 | TRBJ2-6 | 14 | NA | TRBV25-1 | CASRQGFGANVLTF | TGTGCCAGCAGACAGGGGTTTGGGGCCAACGTCCTGACTTTC
TRBD1 | TRBJ2-2 | 16 | few | TRBV7-8 | CASNTGTGRITGELFF | TGTGCCAGCAACACCGGGACAGGGCGCATCACCGGGGAGCTGTTTTTT
NA | TRBJ1-4 | 15 | NA | TRBV7-9 | CASSPRKGTNEKLFF | TGTGCCAGCAGCCCCAGGAAGGGAACTAATGAAAAACTGTTTTTT
NA | TRBJ1-5 | 13 | NA | TRBV19 | CASRDGAYQPQHF | TGTGCCAGTAGGGATGGGGCATATCAGCCCCAGCATTTT
NA | TRBJ2-4 | 15 | few | TRBV5-6 | CASSLALEPKNIQYF | TGTGCCAGCAGCTTGGCCTTGGAGCCCAAAAACATTCAGTACTTC
TRBD1 | TRBJ2-7 | 12 | NA | TRBV29-1 | CSVAGGAYEQYF | TGCAGCGTAGCAGGGGGCGCCTACGAGCAGTACTTC
NA | TRBJ2-7 | 14 | NA | TRBV5-6 | CASSSGGGFYEQYF | TGTGCCAGCAGCTCCGGCGGTGGATTCTACGAGCAGTACTTC
TRBD2 | TRBJ2-3 | 13 | NA | TRBV11-2 | CATRLAETDTQYF | TGTGCGACCAGGCTAGCGGAAACAGATACGCAGTATTTT
TRBD1 | TRBJ1-2 | 13 | NA | TRBV5-6 | CATGDRGIYGYTF | TGTGCCACCGGGGACAGGGGAATCTATGGCTACACCTTC
TRBD1 | TRBJ1-2 | 14 | few | TRBV7-9 | CASSLVGTAYGYTF | TGTGCCAGCAGCTTAGTTGGGACAGCGTATGGCTACACCTTC
NA | TRBJ2-5 | 14 | few | TRBV30 | CAWSEWSDQETQYF | TGTGCCTGGAGTGAATGGTCCGACCAAGAGACCCAGTACTTC
NA | TRBJ1-1 | 14 | NA | TRBV9 | CASSPHPGGTEAFF | TGTGCCAGCAGCCCTCACCCTGGGGGGACCGAAGCTTTCTTT
NA | TRBJ2-2 | 13 | NA | TRBV4-1 | CASSQVQTGELFF | TGCGCCAGCAGCCAAGTACAAACCGGGGAGCTGTTTTTT
NA | TRBJ1-2 | 14 | NA | TRBV9 | CASTHPGGGYGYTF | TGTGCCAGCACCCATCCCGGCGGGGGCTATGGCTACACCTTC
NA | TRBJ2-7 | 13 | NA | TRBV6-5 | CASSYSISYEQYF | TGTGCCAGCAGTTACTCTATCTCCTACGAGCAGTACTTC
NA | TRBJ2-1 | 15 | NA | TRBV7-6 | CASSFPRGGAVEQFF | TGTGCCAGCAGCTTTCCCCGAGGGGGGGCGGTTGAGCAGTTCTTC
TRBD2 | TRBJ2-1 | 19 | NA | TRBV5-6 | CASSLARTSGGLLSDEQFF | TGTGCCAGCAGCTTGGCGAGGACTAGCGGGGGGCTCCTCAGCGATGAGCAGTTCTTC
NA | TRBJ2-3 | 14 | NA | TRBV9 | CASSPPGRPDTQYF | TGTGCCAGCAGCCCCCCTGGTCGACCAGATACGCAGTATTTT
TRBD1 | TRBJ2-5 | 14 | few | TRBV13 | CASSVGTAKETQYF | TGTGCCAGCAGCGTCGGGACAGCCAAAGAGACCCAGTACTTC
TRBD2 | TRBJ2-7 | 15 | few | TRBV7-9 | CASSGREGTSYEQYF | TGTGCCAGCAGCGGTCGGGAGGGCACATCCTACGAGCAGTACTTC
NA | TRBJ1-1 | 11 | once | TRBV6-6 | CASSYDREAFF | TGTGCCAGCAGTTATGACAGAGAAGCTTTCTTT
NA | TRBJ2-5 | 13 | few | TRBV6-5 | CASSYMERETQYF | TGTGCCAGCAGTTACATGGAGAGGGAGACCCAGTACTTC
NA | TRBJ1-2 | 14 | once | TRBV6-6 | CASSYGGADYGYTF | TGTGCCAGCAGTTATGGGGGGGCAGACTATGGCTACACCTTC